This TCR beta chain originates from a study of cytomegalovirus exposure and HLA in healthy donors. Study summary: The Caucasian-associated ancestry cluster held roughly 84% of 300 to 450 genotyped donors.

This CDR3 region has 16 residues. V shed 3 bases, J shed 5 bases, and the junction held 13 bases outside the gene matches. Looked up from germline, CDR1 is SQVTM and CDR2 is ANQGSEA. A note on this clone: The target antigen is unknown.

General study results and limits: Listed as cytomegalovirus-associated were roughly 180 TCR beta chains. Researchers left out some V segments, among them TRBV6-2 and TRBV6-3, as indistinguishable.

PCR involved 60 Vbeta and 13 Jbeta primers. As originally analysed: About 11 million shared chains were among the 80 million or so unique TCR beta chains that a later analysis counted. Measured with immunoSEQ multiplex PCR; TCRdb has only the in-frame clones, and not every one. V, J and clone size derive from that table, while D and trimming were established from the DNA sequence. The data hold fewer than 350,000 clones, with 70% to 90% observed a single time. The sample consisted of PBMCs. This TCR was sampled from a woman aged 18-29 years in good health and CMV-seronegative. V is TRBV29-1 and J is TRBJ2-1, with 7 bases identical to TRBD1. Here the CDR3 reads CSVDQMTGRLDNEQFF. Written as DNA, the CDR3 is TGCAGCGTTGATCAAATGACAGGGCGTCTTGACAATGAGCAGTTCTTC.